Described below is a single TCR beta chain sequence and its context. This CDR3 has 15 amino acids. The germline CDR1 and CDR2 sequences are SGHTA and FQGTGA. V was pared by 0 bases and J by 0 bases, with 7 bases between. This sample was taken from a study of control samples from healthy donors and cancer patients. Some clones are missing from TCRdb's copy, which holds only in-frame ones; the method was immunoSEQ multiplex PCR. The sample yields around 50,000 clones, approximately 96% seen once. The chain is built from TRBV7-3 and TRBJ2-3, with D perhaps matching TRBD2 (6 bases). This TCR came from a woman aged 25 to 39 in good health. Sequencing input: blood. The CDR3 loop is CASSLTSGSTDTQYF. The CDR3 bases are TGTGCCAGCAGCTTAACTAGCGGTAGCACAGATACGCAGTATTTT.